Sequencing of this T cell receptor beta chain was carried out in a study of cytomegalovirus exposure and HLA in healthy donors. Donors came from a validation cohort of approximately 110 subjects, distinct from the first 666-subject cohort. Trimming took 7 bases from V and 1 from J, leaving 8 bases between them. The V gene's germline CDR1 is SGDLS and CDR2 YYNGEE. There are 12 residues in the CDR3. Here immunoSEQ multiplex PCR was the method, and the copy in TCRdb shows in-frame clones only, minus some. The sample yields under 100,000 clones, about 96% seen once. This clonotype was obtained from a man between 18 and 29 years old in good health and CMV-seronegative. V is TRBV9 and J is TRBJ1-2, with D maybe TRBD1 (5 bases). Sample: PBMCs. This CDR3 is CASRQSNYGYTF. For the CDR3, the DNA is TGTGCCAGCCGACAGAGTAACTATGGCTACACCTTC.